The 20 T cell receptor beta chains below come from one sample, sequenced in a study of shared clonotypes between healthy human individuals. Using immunoSEQ multiplex PCR, the repertoire was profiled, and TCRdb retains in-frame clones only, with some absent. This table has nearly 750,000 clones, over 60% appearing once. Sequenced material: memory CD4+ T cells sorted from blood. Noted subset: CD45RA-negative fraction. The source of these receptors is a woman younger than 45 in good health.

The CDR3 DNA follows: TGTGCCAGCTCACTCCCTCCCGGGACAACCTACGAGCAGTACTTC. The encoded protein is CASSLPPGTTYEQYF. The chain uses TRBV18 and TRBJ2-7; D perhaps matches TRBD1 (6 bases). The V end lost 4 bases, the J end lost 2 bases, and 15 bases lay between the germline ends. CDR1 is KGHSH and CDR2 is LQKENI in the germline V gene. This CDR3 has 15 amino acids.

This chain uses TRBV28 with TRBJ1-1; D is unresolved. The CDR3 runs 11 residues. Trimming took off 3 bases at V and 8 bases at J, with 7 bases between the two ends. Per germline, CDR1 MDHEN and CDR2 SYDVKM. The CDR3, as DNA: TGTGCCAGCAGTTTTTCTAGGGAAGCTTTCTTT. This gives the protein CASSFSREAFF.

The table lists this clone with a few counts. J is TRBJ2-3 and V is TRBV30; D remains unclear. The germline V gene has CDR1 GTSNPN and CDR2 SVGIG (reference sequence). V gave up 1 base and J gave up 5 bases, with 7 bases separating them. The CDR3 consists of 12 residues. The CDR3 sequence: CAWSGGVDTQYF. The CDR3 nucleotides are TGTGCCTGGAGTGGAGGAGTAGATACGCAGTATTTT.

Notes on this clone: The same CDR3 arises from other DNA sequences in this sample as well. V gene TRBV18 combines with J gene TRBJ2-2; 7 bases are shared with TRBD1. Germline CDR1 and CDR2: KGHSH and LQKENI. The CDR3 totals 15 residues. The J segment lost 3 bases and the V segment lost 2 bases, leaving 3 bases of the junction unmatched. CDR3 sequence: CASSPRTGDTGELFF. The CDR3 nucleotides are TGTGCCAGCTCACCAAGGACAGGAGACACCGGGGAGCTGTTTTTT.

This chain joins TRBV28 and TRBJ2-1, with TRBD2 matching over 8 bases. This CDR3 is 16 amino acids long. Per the germline V gene, CDR1 is MDHEN and CDR2 is SYDVKM. V was pared by 7 bases and J by 1 base, with 9 bases of the junction left unmatched. The CDR3 spells CASKASGPKSYNEQFF. The CDR3 DNA is TGTGCCAGCAAGGCTAGCGGGCCTAAATCCTACAATGAGCAGTTCTTC.

This chain connects TRBV6-5 to TRBJ2-1, with 14 bases matching TRBD2. Per germline, CDR1 MNHEY and CDR2 SVGAGI. The length of the CDR3 is 12 residues. Trimming removed 8 bases from V and 12 bases from J; junction bases left unmatched: 3. The CDR3 protein is CASGTSGGRQFF. The CDR3 coding sequence is TGTGCCAGCGGGACTAGCGGGGGACGGCAGTTCTTC.

The chain couples TRBV6-4 to TRBJ2-6; D unresolved. The CDR3 contains 15 residues. Germline V lookup: CDR1 MRHNA, CDR2 SNTAGT. The V gene lost 6 bases and the J gene lost 1 base, with 10 bases spanning the gap. The CDR3 is CASSQYSSGANVLTF. The CDR3 DNA is TGTGCCAGCAGCCAATATTCGTCTGGGGCCAACGTCCTGACTTTC.

Turning to this clone: The sample holds other DNA sequences that translate to the same CDR3. V and J are TRBV6-4 and TRBJ2-3, with 7 bases that match TRBD2. CDR3 length: 15 residues. V trimming: 3 bases; J trimming: 0 bases; junction bases outside the gene matches: 3. The V gene's germline CDR1 is MRHNA and CDR2 SNTAGT. The CDR3 spells CASSELAGSTDTQYF. In DNA, the CDR3 is TGTGCCAGCAGTGAATTAGCGGGCAGCACAGATACGCAGTATTTT.

The chain carries TRBV30 and TRBJ1-5; maybe TRBD1 (6 bases). There are 16 residues in the CDR3. V lost 6 bases and J 3 bases, leaving 21 bases between the germline ends. The germline V gene has CDR1 GTSNPN and CDR2 SVGIG (reference sequence). The CDR3 region is CACSNSRGHVNQPQHF. The CDR3 DNA is TGTGCCTGTAGCAACTCCCGGGGACACGTCAATCAGCCCCAGCATTTT.

V and J are TRBV19 and TRBJ2-7, with TRBD2 identical over 14 bases. CDR1 is LNHDA and CDR2 is SQIVND in the germline V gene (reference sequence). V was pared by 3 bases and J by 3 bases, with 10 bases of the junction left unmatched. The length of the CDR3 is 18 residues. Written as DNA, the CDR3 is TGTGCCAGTAGTATCACAACGGGACTAGCGGGAGTACTCTACGAGCAGTACTTC. This sequence encodes CASSITTGLAGVLYEQYF. The complete variable domain, with remaining parts taken from reference TRBV19 and TRBJ2-7, reads DGGITQSPKYLFRKEGQNVTLSCEQNLNHDAMYWYRQDPGQGLRLIYYSQIVNDFQKGDIAEGYSVSREKKESFPLTVTSAQKNPTAFYLCASSITTGLAGVLYEQYFGPGTRLTVT.

This chain uses TRBV7-9 with TRBJ2-7; D possibly corresponds to TRBD2 (5 bases). Trimming pared 5 bases from V and 4 bases from J, leaving 15 bases between. Germline V gives CDR1 SEHNR, CDR2 FQNEAQ (reference sequence). The CDR3 contains 14 residues. CDR3 residues: CASSILGMDYEQYF. The DNA for the CDR3 is TGTGCCAGCAGCATACTAGGTATGGATTACGAGCAGTACTTC. Combining the CDR3 with reference TRBV7-9 and TRBJ2-7 gives the whole variable domain DTGVSQNPRHKITKRGQNVTFRCDPISEHNRLYWYRQTLGQGPEFLTYFQNEAQLEKSRLLSDRFSAERPKGSFSTLEIQRTEQGDSAMYLCASSILGMDYEQYFGPGTRLTVT.

V usage is TRBV9 and J usage is TRBJ2-1; D not certain. V lost 2 bases and J lost 9, with 9 bases in between. The CDR3 is 12 amino acids. The germline V gene encodes CDR1 SGDLS and CDR2 YYNGEE. The CDR3: CASSVIYGEQFF. As DNA, the CDR3 is TGTGCCAGCAGCGTTATTTATGGTGAGCAGTTCTTC.

The chain employs TRBV18 and TRBJ2-1; the match to TRBD2 covers 9 bases. The CDR3 contains 15 residues. The germline V gene has CDR1 KGHSH and CDR2 LQKENI. The ends lost 4 bases at V and 4 bases at J; junction bases unmatched: 5. CDR3 sequence reads: CASSHSSGNYNEQFF. Here the CDR3 DNA reads TGTGCCAGCTCACATTCTAGCGGGAATTACAATGAGCAGTTCTTC.

This chain links TRBV27 with TRBJ2-7; TRBD2 matches 8 bases. Germline V gene lookup returns CDR1 MNHEY and CDR2 SMNVEV (reference sequence). Trimming at V came to 2 bases and at J to 0 bases, leaving 6 bases not matched to a gene. The CDR3 totals 16 residues. For the CDR3, the DNA is TGTGCCAGCAGTTTAAAGGCGGGAGGACACTCCTACGAGCAGTACTTC. Protein sequence: CASSLKAGGHSYEQYF.

This clone has more than one count but fewer than ten. The genes are TRBV30 and TRBJ1-2; 7 bases are shared with TRBD1. Germline-derived CDR1 and CDR2 are GTSNPN and SVGIG (reference sequence). V was pared by 0 bases and J by 8 bases, with 6 bases of the junction left unmatched. The CDR3 is 13 residues long. The CDR3 is CAWSVLKGQGYTF. Written as DNA, the CDR3 is TGTGCCTGGAGTGTATTGAAGGGACAGGGCTACACCTTC.

This clone has a count of ten or more. The chain couples TRBV6-5 to TRBJ2-7; 13 nucleotides align to TRBD2. Trimming at V came to 5 bases and at J to 8 bases, leaving 6 bases not matched to a gene. Germline V lookup: CDR1 MNHEY, CDR2 SVGAGI. The CDR3 has 14 residues. The CDR3 nucleotides read TGTGCCAGCAGTCCTGGGACTAGCGGGAAGCAGCAGTACTTC. Its protein product is CASSPGTSGKQQYF.

This clone appeared a few times. The chain employs TRBV29-1 and TRBJ1-1; D remains unclear. Germline values: CDR1 SQVTM, CDR2 ANQGSEA. The CDR3 contains 12 residues. Trimming left V 5 bases short and J 5 bases short, with 12 bases between. CDR3 sequence (DNA): TGCAGCGTTATAGAGGATTGGACTGAAGCTTTCTTT. Translation: CSVIEDWTEAFF.

The chain uses TRBV5-1 and TRBJ2-7, with 10 bases identical to TRBD1. Germline-derived CDR1 and CDR2 are SGHRS and YFSETQ. The CDR3 is 15 residues long. Trimming at V came to 5 bases and at J to 7 bases, leaving 12 bases not matched to a gene. The CDR3 spells CASSTTGTGVGEQYF. CDR3 bases: TGCGCCAGCAGTACCACCGGGACAGGGGTTGGGGAGCAGTACTTC.

This clone was observed a few times. The chain employs TRBV5-1 and TRBJ2-1, with 9 bases identical to TRBD1. V dropped 4 bases and J dropped 5; count of bases not matched to a gene: 7. This CDR3 spans 15 amino acids. CDR1 and CDR2 (germline): SGHRS, YFSETQ. CDR3 amino acids: CASSPGDRDNNEQFF. For the CDR3, the DNA is TGCGCCAGCAGCCCGGGGGACAGGGACAACAATGAGCAGTTCTTC.

For this clone: A single base separates this from a much larger clone, so it may be a read error. The chain uses TRBV7-9 and TRBJ2-3; perhaps TRBD2 as D (6 bases). The CDR3 length is 14 residues. CDR1 is SEHNR and CDR2 is FQNEAQ in the germline V gene (reference sequence). The CDR3 region is CASSPGLNTDTQYF. The DNA of the CDR3 is TGCGCCAGCAGCCCGGGACTCAACACAGATACGCAGTATTTT.